This paragraph covers one TCR beta chain sequence. What it recognizes is unknown. Every patient was affected by relapse after autologous stem cell transplantation, while exposure to brentuximab vedotin was not uniform. The sample is drawn from a study of PD-1 blockade in classical Hodgkin lymphoma. General study findings and limits: At baseline, newly diagnosed patients reportedly showed less TCR diversity than healthy donors.

TCRdb keeps only in-frame clones here, not all; method: immunoSEQ multiplex PCR. The repertoire holds approximately 43,000 clones, with roughly 86% as singletons. The clonotype originates from a human donor with classical Hodgkin lymphoma. This specimen was peripheral blood mononuclear cells (PBMCs), taken before the second cycle of nivolumab.

As DNA, the CDR3 is TGTGCCAGCAGCTTGACCGGGACAGGGTATAATGAAAAACTGTTTTTT. Translating gives CASSLTGTGYNEKLFF. V gene TRBV5-6 combines with J gene TRBJ1-4; 9 nucleotides match TRBD1. Losses at the gene ends were 1 base for V and 4 bases for J; bases not matched to a gene: 5. CDR3 length: 16 amino acids. CDR1 is SGHDT and CDR2 is YYEEEE in the germline V gene.